The 19 T cell receptor beta chains below come from one sample, sequenced in a study of cytomegalovirus exposure and HLA in healthy donors (dated by TCRdb to about 2017). The protocol used for the library was the immunoSEQ multiplex PCR assay. A mixture of 60 forward primers for TCR Vbeta segments and 13 reverse primers for TCR Jbeta segments was used in the multiplex PCR. Sourced from immuneACCESS, this table was stored by TCRdb with only in-frame sequences that have V and J called. A share of the clones is absent; for the studies checked, an unresolved V gene accounts for under half, and the remainder has no known explanation. The sample table shows about 120,000 clones, and roughly two thirds are seen once. The top ten hold roughly 2.4% of the sample. The specimen was PBMCs. The source of these receptors is a woman younger than 45 in good health and CMV-seronegative.

This clone appeared once. The chain combines TRBV2 with TRBJ2-3; no definite D call. CDR1 and CDR2 from the germline V gene are SNHLY and FYNNEI. The CDR3 sequence is 13 residues long. The V end lost 4 bases, the J end lost 2 bases, and 7 bases lay between the germline ends. CDR3 nucleotide sequence: TGTGCCAGCAGTGCCCAAGCCACAGATACGCAGTATTTT. Protein product: CASSAQATDTQYF.

CDR3 coding DNA: TGTGCCAGCAGTTACGGTGGACTAGCGGGAGGGACCTACAATGAGCAGTTCTTC. Amino acids: CASSYGGLAGGTYNEQFF. The V call is TRBV27, the J call TRBJ2-1, with 15 bases fitting TRBD2. The germline gives CDR1 MNHEY, CDR2 SMNVEV (reference sequence). V shed 4 bases and J 2 bases; nucleotides not matched to a gene: 6. This CDR3 is built from 18 residues.

V and J are TRBV29-1 and TRBJ2-7, with D possibly TRBD2 on 5 matching bases. Germline V lookup: CDR1 SQVTM, CDR2 ANQGSEA. The V and J ends lost 5 bases and 3 bases respectively, with 8 bases between them. The CDR3 extends over 11 amino acids. DNA of the CDR3: TGCAGCGTTATGGCGGGCTACGAGCAGTACTTC. Translating it yields CSVMAGYEQYF.

The rearrangement joins TRBV27 to TRBJ1-1, with a tentative D call TRBD1 (6 bases). The length of the CDR3 is 15 residues. Germline CDR1 reads MNHEY; CDR2 reads SMNVEV (reference sequence). Trimming cost V 5 bases and J 2 bases, with 15 bases left between them. The CDR3 nucleotides read TGTGCCAGCAGTCTCCTCAGGGGACAAAACACTGAAGCTTTCTTT. Its protein is CASSLLRGQNTEAFF.

This clone was picked up a small number of times. The chain carries TRBV4-1 and TRBJ2-3, with 10 bases lining up with TRBD2. Looked up from germline, CDR1 is MGHRA and CDR2 is YSYEKL. This CDR3 region has 16 residues. After removal of 5 bases from V and 4 bases from J, the junction contained 9 bases not matched to a gene. The CDR3 spells CASSRLAGGPPDTQYF. CDR3 in DNA: TGCGCCAGCAGCAGATTAGCGGGGGGCCCCCCAGATACGCAGTATTTT.

The chain is built from TRBV28 and TRBJ1-2; D call uncertain. The V end was cut by 3 bases, the J end by 5 bases, with 7 bases between. This CDR3 spans 12 amino acids. The germline CDR1 and CDR2 sequences are MDHEN and SYDVKM. The CDR3 DNA follows: TGTGCCAGCAGTTTTGGAGAGTATGGCTACACCTTC. As protein: CASSFGEYGYTF.

The chain combines TRBV10-3 with TRBJ1-3, with a tentative D call TRBD1 (5 bases). In germline, CDR1 is ENHRY, CDR2 SYGVKD. Trimming removed 7 bases from V and 9 bases from J, with 19 bases in between. The CDR3 runs to 14 residues. The CDR3 coding sequence is TGTGCCATCACCTCCGGGACTTCCGGAGGCACCATATATTTT. Its protein is CAITSGTSGGTIYF.

V gene TRBV6-5 combines with J gene TRBJ2-1; D remains unclear. The V gene lost 0 bases and the J gene lost 9 bases, with 15 bases spanning the gap. This CDR3 region has 15 residues. CDR1 and CDR2 from the germline V gene are MNHEY and SVGAGI. CDR3 protein: CASSYSNTPSGEQFF. CDR3 coding DNA: TGTGCCAGCAGTTACTCGAACACCCCCTCGGGTGAGCAGTTCTTC.

This chain joins TRBV7-2 and TRBJ2-7; possible D gene TRBD1, 6 bases. Between the trimmed V and J ends, which lost 5 bases and 4 bases, there was a span of 21 bases. This CDR3 is built from 16 residues. Germline-derived CDR1 and CDR2 are SGHTA and FQGNSA. This CDR3 reads CASSVGRTEGLYEQYF. The CDR3 DNA reads as TGTGCCAGCAGCGTAGGACGGACAGAGGGGCTTTACGAGCAGTACTTC.

This rearrangement joins TRBV6-1 to TRBJ2-1, with 7 positions matching TRBD1. With V trimmed by 1 base and J by 4 bases, 4 bases remained unmatched. Germline CDR1 MNHNS, CDR2 SASEGT. The CDR3 loop spans 15 amino acids. The CDR3 bases are TGTGCCAGCAGTGAAGAGGGACAGCTTTACAATGAGCAGTTCTTC. Translated: CASSEEGQLYNEQFF.

V usage is TRBV10-3 and J usage is TRBJ1-4, with D hard to call. V was clipped by 2 bases and J by 7 bases, with 11 bases between them. The CDR3 is made up of 14 amino acids. The germline CDR1 and CDR2 sequences are ENHRY and SYGVKD. CDR3 DNA sequence: TGTGCCATCAGTGAGCAGGTCGGGAGTGAAAAACTGTTTTTT. Translation gives CAISEQVGSEKLFF.

The chain links TRBV9 to TRBJ2-1; 8 nucleotides match TRBD2. This CDR3 has 15 residues. Germline V CDR1 and CDR2: SGDLS, YYNGEE. With 1 base clipped from V and 8 bases from J, the junction kept 8 bases outside the gene matches. CDR3 sequence: CASSVLAGGVDEQFF. CDR3 nucleotides: TGTGCCAGCAGCGTACTTGCGGGAGGTGTCGATGAGCAGTTCTTC.

This rearrangement joins TRBV6-4 to TRBJ2-7; 9 nucleotides match TRBD2. The CDR3 is 14 residues long. After removal of 3 bases from V and 2 bases from J, the junction contained 2 bases not matched to a gene. In germline, CDR1 is MRHNA, CDR2 SNTAGT. The CDR3 sequence is CASSEREGPYEQYF. Written as DNA, the CDR3 is TGTGCCAGCAGTGAGCGGGAGGGCCCCTACGAGCAGTACTTC.

The genes are TRBV7-9 and TRBJ2-7; 7 bases agree with TRBD2. With V trimmed by 5 bases and J by 2 bases, 9 bases remained unmatched. CDR1 and CDR2 from the germline V gene are SEHNR and FQNEAQ (reference sequence). This CDR3 contains 15 residues. The CDR3 nucleotides read TGTGCCAGCAGCCTCACTAGACTAGCCGCCTACGAGCAGTACTTC. Translation gives CASSLTRLAAYEQYF.

This clone was observed a handful of times. V is TRBV7-7 and J is TRBJ2-7; 12 nucleotides line up with TRBD2. Germline loops: CDR1 SSHAT, CDR2 FNYEAQ (reference sequence). The CDR3 totals 13 residues. The CDR3 nucleotides are TGTGCTACGGAGGGACTAGCGGGTCAAGAGCAGTACTTC. Encoded protein: CATEGLAGQEQYF.

This clone occurred a few times. V and J are TRBV4-1 and TRBJ2-5; 8 bases map to TRBD1. The assigned J gene may be wrong: the sequence end matches TRBJ2-7 better. Germline assignment: CDR1 MGHRA and CDR2 YSYEKL. There are 16 residues in the CDR3. CDR3 in amino acids: CASSHAEGQVYHEQYF. Written as DNA, the CDR3 is TGCGCCAGCAGCCACGCCGAGGGACAGGTGTACCACGAGCAGTACTTC.

The chain carries TRBV6-1 and TRBJ1-2, with TRBD1 matching 8 bases. The germline V gene encodes CDR1 MNHNS and CDR2 SASEGT. This CDR3 has 17 amino acids. Trimming removed 4 bases from V and 2 bases from J; junction bases left unmatched: 12. This CDR3 is CASSGPTGARLNYGYTF. The CDR3 DNA sequence: TGTGCCAGCAGTGGCCCGACAGGGGCGCGTCTAAACTATGGCTACACCTTC.

This clone has a handful of counts. The J gene is TRBJ2-1, the V gene TRBV27, with D hard to call. V lost 6 bases, J lost 1 base, and 13 bases lay in between. Germline CDR1 is MNHEY and CDR2 is SMNVEV (reference sequence). The CDR3 covers 15 residues. This chain's CDR3 is CASRLQSTSYNEQFF. CDR3 DNA sequence: TGTGCCAGCAGATTACAATCTACGTCCTACAATGAGCAGTTCTTC.

The rearrangement links TRBV5-1 to TRBJ2-3, with 11 nucleotides matching TRBD1. V shed 1 base and J 2 bases; nucleotides not matched to a gene: 6. This CDR3 region has 17 residues. CDR1 and CDR2 (germline): SGHRS, YFSETQ. The CDR3 spells CASSLTDRGRSTDTQYF. The DNA for the CDR3 is TGCGCCAGCAGCTTGACGGACAGGGGGCGATCCACAGATACGCAGTATTTT.